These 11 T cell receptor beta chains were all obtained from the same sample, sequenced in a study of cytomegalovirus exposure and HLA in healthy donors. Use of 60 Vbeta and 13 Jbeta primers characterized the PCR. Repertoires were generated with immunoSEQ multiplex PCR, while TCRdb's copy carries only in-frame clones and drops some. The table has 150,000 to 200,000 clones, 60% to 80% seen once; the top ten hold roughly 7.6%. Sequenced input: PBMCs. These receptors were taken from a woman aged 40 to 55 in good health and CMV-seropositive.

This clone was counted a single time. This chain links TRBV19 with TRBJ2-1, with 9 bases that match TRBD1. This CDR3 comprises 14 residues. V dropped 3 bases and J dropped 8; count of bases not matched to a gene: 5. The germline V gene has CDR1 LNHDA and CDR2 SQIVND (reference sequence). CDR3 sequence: CASSIKGQGYEQFF. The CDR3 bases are TGTGCCAGTAGTATCAAGGGACAGGGCTATGAGCAGTTCTTC.

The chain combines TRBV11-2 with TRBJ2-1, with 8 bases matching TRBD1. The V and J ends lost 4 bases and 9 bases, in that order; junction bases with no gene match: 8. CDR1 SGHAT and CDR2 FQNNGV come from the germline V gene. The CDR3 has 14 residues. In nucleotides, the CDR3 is TGTGCCAGCAGCTGGGGACAGGCGACGGGTGAGCAGTTCTTC. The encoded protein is CASSWGQATGEQFF.

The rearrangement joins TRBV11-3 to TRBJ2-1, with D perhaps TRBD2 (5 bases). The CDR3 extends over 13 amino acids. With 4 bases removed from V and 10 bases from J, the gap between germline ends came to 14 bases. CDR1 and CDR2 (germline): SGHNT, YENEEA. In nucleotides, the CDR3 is TGTGCCAGCAGCTCGGGGTCGGTGAGGGAGCAGTTCTTC. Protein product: CASSSGSVREQFF. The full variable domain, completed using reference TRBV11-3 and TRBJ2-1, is EAGVVQSPRYKIIEKKQPVAFWCNPISGHNTLYWYLQNLGQGPELLIRYENEEAVDDSQLPKDRFSAERLKGVDSTLKIQPAELGDSAVYLCASSSGSVREQFFGPGTRLTVL.

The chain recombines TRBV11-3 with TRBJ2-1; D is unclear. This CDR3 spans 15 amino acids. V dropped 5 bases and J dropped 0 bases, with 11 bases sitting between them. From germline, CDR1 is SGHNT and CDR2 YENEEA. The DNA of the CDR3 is TGTGCCAGCAGCCCAGGCCGGAACTCCTACAATGAGCAGTTCTTC. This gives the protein CASSPGRNSYNEQFF.

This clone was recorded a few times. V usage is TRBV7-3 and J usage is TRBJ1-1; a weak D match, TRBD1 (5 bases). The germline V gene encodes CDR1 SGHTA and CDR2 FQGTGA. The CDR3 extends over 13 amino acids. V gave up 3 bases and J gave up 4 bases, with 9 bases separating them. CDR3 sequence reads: CASSFRGGTEAFF. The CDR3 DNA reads TGTGCCAGCAGCTTTCGGGGGGGCACTGAAGCTTTCTTT. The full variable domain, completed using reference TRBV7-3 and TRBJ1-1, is GAGVSQTPSNKVTEKGKYVELRCDPISGHTALYWYRQSLGQGPEFLIYFQGTGAADDSGLPNDRFFAVRPEGSVSTLKIQRTERGDSAVYLCASSFRGGTEAFFGQGTRLTVV.

The CDR3 here is CASSWGASGSTDTQYF. The DNA for the CDR3 is TGTGCCAGCAGCTGGGGGGCTAGCGGGAGTACAGATACGCAGTATTTT. J is TRBJ2-3 and V is TRBV5-4; 10 nucleotides agree with TRBD2. This CDR3 contains 16 residues. Germline V gene data show CDR1 as SGHNT and CDR2 as YYREEE (reference sequence). V was pared by 3 bases and J by 3 bases, with 7 bases of the junction left unmatched.

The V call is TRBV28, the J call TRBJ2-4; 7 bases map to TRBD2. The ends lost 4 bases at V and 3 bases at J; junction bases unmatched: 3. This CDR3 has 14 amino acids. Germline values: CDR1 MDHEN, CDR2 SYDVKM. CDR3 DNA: TGTGCCAGCAGTTACGGACTAGTCAAAAACATTCAGTACTTC. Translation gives CASSYGLVKNIQYF.

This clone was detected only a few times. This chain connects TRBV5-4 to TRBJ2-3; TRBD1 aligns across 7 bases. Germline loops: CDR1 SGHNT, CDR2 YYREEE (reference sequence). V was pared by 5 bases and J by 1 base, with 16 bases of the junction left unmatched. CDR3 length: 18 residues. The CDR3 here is CASRPPGQRPDRTDTQYF. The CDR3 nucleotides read TGTGCCAGCAGACCTCCGGGACAGCGCCCCGATCGCACAGATACGCAGTATTTT.

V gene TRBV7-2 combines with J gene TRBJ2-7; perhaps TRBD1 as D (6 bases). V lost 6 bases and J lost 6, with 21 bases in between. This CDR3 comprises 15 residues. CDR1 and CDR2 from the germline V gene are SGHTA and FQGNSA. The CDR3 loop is CASSQQGLTVSEQYF. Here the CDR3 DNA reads TGTGCCAGCAGTCAACAGGGTTTAACCGTCTCCGAGCAGTACTTC.

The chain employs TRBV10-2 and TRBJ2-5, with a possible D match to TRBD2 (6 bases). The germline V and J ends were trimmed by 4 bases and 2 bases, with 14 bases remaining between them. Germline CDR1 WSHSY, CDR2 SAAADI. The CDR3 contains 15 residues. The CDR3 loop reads CASSGYGTPQETQYF. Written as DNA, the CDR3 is TGCGCCAGCAGTGGGTACGGGACTCCACAAGAGACCCAGTACTTC.

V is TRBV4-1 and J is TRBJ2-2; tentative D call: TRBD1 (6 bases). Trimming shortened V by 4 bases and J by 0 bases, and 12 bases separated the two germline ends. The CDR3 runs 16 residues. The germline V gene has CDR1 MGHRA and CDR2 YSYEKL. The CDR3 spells CASSLGATPNTGELFF. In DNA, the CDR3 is TGCGCCAGCAGCCTGGGGGCCACTCCGAACACCGGGGAGCTGTTTTTT.